Below are 21 T cell receptor beta chains sequenced from a single sample in a study of T-cell memory formation after mild COVID-19. A single record per CDR3 protein comes from TCRdb applying MiXCR to the 5' RACE reads. This table has almost 550,000 distinct CDR3 sequences, about a fifth appearing once. Sequenced input: PBMCs or a T cell subset sorted from them (not recorded which). These TCRs come from an adult woman who had mild COVID-19 (a few samples of this study predate the infection). Cell type and time point are not known.

This clonotype was found many times. The chain combines TRBV7-9 with TRBJ1-2; D possibly corresponds to TRBD1 (6 bases). V was shortened by 4 bases and J by 4 bases, with 13 bases between the two germline ends. The germline V gene has CDR1 SEHNR and CDR2 FQNEAQ (reference sequence). CDR3 length: 14 amino acids. The CDR3 protein is CASSSWTDLYGYTF. CDR3 in DNA: TGTGCCAGCAGCTCTTGGACAGACCTCTATGGCTACACCTTC.

V gene TRBV2 combines with J gene TRBJ2-2; tentative D call: TRBD1 (5 bases). The germline V and J ends were trimmed by 6 bases and 6 bases, with 17 bases remaining between them. This CDR3 is built from 15 residues. Per germline, CDR1 SNHLY and CDR2 FYNNEI. In DNA, the CDR3 is TGTGCCAGCAGCCCCAGGGTAGCATATGCCGGGGAGCTGTTTTTT. Translated, it gives CASSPRVAYAGELFF.

This chain uses TRBV20-1 with TRBJ1-2; D unclear. With 0 bases removed from V and 4 bases from J, the gap between germline ends came to 18 bases. This CDR3 has 16 amino acids. Germline V gene lookup returns CDR1 DFQATT and CDR2 SNEGSKA (reference sequence). CDR3 sequence: CSARDRQPNPGYGYTF. The CDR3 DNA is TGCAGTGCTAGAGATCGGCAGCCTAATCCCGGCTATGGCTACACCTTC.

In its sample, this clonotype was seen many times. This chain uses TRBV7-8 with TRBJ2-1; 8 bases are a match to TRBD2. The CDR3 loop spans 19 amino acids. Germline CDR1 and CDR2: SGHVS and FQNEAQ. The trim removed 1 base at V and 1 base at J, leaving 12 bases unmatched. CDR3 DNA sequence: TGTGCCAGCAGCTTAGTCCTAGGAGGCGGGGGGTTTTCCTACAATGAGCAGTTCTTC. Its translation: CASSLVLGGGGFSYNEQFF.

The V gene is TRBV6-5, the J gene TRBJ2-7; no firm D call. CDR3 length: 15 residues. V lost 4 bases, J lost 4 bases, and 17 bases lay in between. Germline V gene lookup returns CDR1 MNHEY and CDR2 SVGAGI. DNA of the CDR3: TGTGCCAGCAGTTCGACCAGCCGGAGTAATTACGAGCAGTACTTC. This translates into CASSSTSRSNYEQYF.

CDR3 loop: CAWSSQAWGGYTF. The CDR3 DNA follows: TGTGCCTGGAGTTCTCAGGCATGGGGTGGCTACACCTTC. The chain has TRBV30 and TRBJ1-2; D is unclear. V dropped 2 bases and J dropped 7 bases, with 14 bases sitting between them. Germline V gene sequence: CDR1 GTSNPN, CDR2 SVGIG (reference sequence). The CDR3 length is 13 residues. The complete variable domain, with remaining parts taken from reference TRBV30 and TRBJ1-2, reads SQTIHQWPATLVQPVGSPLSLECTVEGTSNPNLYWYRQAAGRGLQLLFYSVGIGQISSEVPQNLSASRPQDRQFILSSKKLLLSDSGFYLCAWSSQAWGGYTFGSGTRLTVV.

The chain links TRBV5-1 to TRBJ2-5; TRBD1 aligns across 8 bases. This CDR3 is 15 amino acids long. In germline, CDR1 is SGHRS, CDR2 YFSETQ. The trim removed 4 bases at V and 7 bases at J, leaving 12 bases unmatched. The DNA for the CDR3 is TGCGCCAGCAGCCCCAAATCTGGGACAGGTGGGACCCAGTACTTC. Protein product: CASSPKSGTGGTQYF.

The genes are TRBV7-8 and TRBJ1-5; TRBD1 aligns across 9 bases. Per germline, CDR1 SGHVS and CDR2 FQNEAQ. CDR3 length: 16 residues. The junction had 7 bases not matched to a gene; V was cut back by 0 bases and J by 7 bases. CDR3 nucleotides: TGTGCCAGCAGCTTAGCCAAACAGGGGGCTGGACAGCCCCAGCATTTT. This sequence encodes CASSLAKQGAGQPQHF.

This clonotype was seen ten or more times. The chain uses TRBV6-1 and TRBJ2-7; 8 bases fit TRBD2. Looked up from germline, CDR1 is MNHNS and CDR2 is SASEGT. Germline trimming cut 7 bases from V and 4 bases from J; bases unmatched to any gene: 9. The CDR3 is 14 residues long. The CDR3 DNA is TGTGCCAGCACGGTTGAGGCGGGGGGTTACGAGCAGTACTTC. Protein product: CASTVEAGGYEQYF.

This clonotype has only a few counts. This chain links TRBV11-2 with TRBJ2-7; D is uncertain. This CDR3 contains 16 residues. The germline CDR1 and CDR2 sequences are SGHAT and FQNNGV. Trimming removed 5 bases at V and 2 bases at J, with 19 bases between. The CDR3 here is CASSGPPFQIPYEQYF. In DNA form, the CDR3 reads TGTGCCAGCAGCGGCCCTCCTTTTCAGATACCCTACGAGCAGTACTTC.

This clonotype occurred a few times. The gene calls are TRBV7-8 and TRBJ2-7, with 9 bases matching TRBD1. Germline V gene data show CDR1 as SGHVS and CDR2 as FQNEAQ. This CDR3 has 14 residues. The J segment lost 2 bases and the V segment lost 7 bases, leaving 6 bases of the junction unmatched. The CDR3 DNA reads as TGTGCCAGCACCGTGGGGACAGGGACCTACGAGCAGTACTTC. This encodes CASTVGTGTYEQYF. Full variable domain (outside the CDR3, taken from reference TRBV7-8 and TRBJ2-7): GAGVSQSPRYKVAKRGQDVALRCDPISGHVSLFWYQQALGQGPEFLTYFQNEAQLDKSGLPSDRFFAERPEGSVSTLKIQRTQQEDSAVYLCASTVGTGTYEQYFGPGTRLTVT.

This clonotype was counted many times. V gene TRBV5-1 combines with J gene TRBJ2-5; 10 bases line up with TRBD1. The J segment lost 5 bases and the V segment lost 4 bases, leaving 11 bases of the junction unmatched. Germline-derived CDR1 and CDR2 are SGHRS and YFSETQ. The CDR3 sequence is 16 residues long. CDR3 sequence (DNA): TGCGCCAGCAGCAGAGCCGGGACAGGGGTTGTCGAGACCCAGTACTTC. This encodes CASSRAGTGVVETQYF.

The CDR3 sequence: CASSQGDRGEGEAFF. The CDR3 nucleotides are TGCGCCAGCAGCCAGGGGGACAGGGGAGAGGGTGAAGCTTTCTTT. This chain links TRBV4-3 with TRBJ1-1, with TRBD1 identical over 10 bases. Germline loops: CDR1 LGHNA, CDR2 YSLEER. The CDR3 covers 15 residues. J lost 7 bases, V lost 3 bases, and 8 bases had no gene match.

V is TRBV5-4 and J is TRBJ1-1; 10 bases match TRBD1. From germline, CDR1 is SGHNT and CDR2 YYREEE (reference sequence). CDR3 length: 14 residues. V was pared by 4 bases and J by 8 bases, with 8 bases of the junction left unmatched. The CDR3 here is CASSPGQGGREAFF. Written as DNA, the CDR3 is TGTGCCAGCAGCCCTGGACAGGGGGGTAGGGAAGCTTTCTTT.

In its sample, this clonotype was seen a few times. The DNA of the CDR3 is TGCGCCAGCAGCTACCCGGGACCGCGGGACACTGAAGCTTTCTTT. Its protein is CASSYPGPRDTEAFF. This chain joins TRBV5-1 and TRBJ1-1; D might be TRBD1 (5 bases). Germline V gene lookup returns CDR1 SGHRS and CDR2 YFSETQ. V shed 3 bases and J shed 3 bases, with 15 bases lying between them. The CDR3 spans 15 residues.

The chain employs TRBV12-3 or TRBV12-4 and TRBJ2-5; D remains unclear. Between the trimmed V and J ends, which lost 3 bases and 4 bases, there was a span of 12 bases. The CDR3 totals 14 residues. This CDR3 reads CASSFRILGETQYF. CDR3 DNA sequence: TGTGCCAGCAGTTTTAGGATTTTGGGAGAGACCCAGTACTTC.

The chain joins TRBV24-1 to TRBJ2-5; D is perhaps TRBD1 or TRBD2 (6 bases each). V was cut by 10 bases and J by 5 bases, with 16 bases left in between. Germline CDR1 reads KGHDR; CDR2 reads SFDVKD. The CDR3 consists of 13 residues. DNA for the CDR3: TGTGCCACGGTTATGGGGGCGGGGGAGACCCAGTACTTC. Its translation: CATVMGAGETQYF.

Ten or more counts support this clonotype. The genes are TRBV27 and TRBJ2-1; D unclear. The ends were cut back, 2 bases at V and 0 bases at J, with 8 bases in the middle. The germline V gene encodes CDR1 MNHEY and CDR2 SMNVEV (reference sequence). This CDR3 is 15 amino acids long. CDR3 sequence (DNA): TGTGCCAGCAGTTTACGGTCAAGCTCCTACAATGAGCAGTTCTTC. This codes for CASSLRSSSYNEQFF.

This clonotype was detected a few times. V gene TRBV29-1 combines with J gene TRBJ2-4; a possible D gene is TRBD1 (6 bases). The V end was cut by 6 bases, the J end by 8 bases, with 20 bases between. There are 14 residues in the CDR3. Germline lookup yields CDR1 SQVTM and CDR2 ANQGSEA. In DNA form, the CDR3 reads TGCAGCGTGGCCGGGACAATTAAGTTGGACATTCAGTACTTC. Its translation is CSVAGTIKLDIQYF.

The chain recombines TRBV6-1 with TRBJ1-4; D unresolved. CDR1 is MNHNS and CDR2 is SASEGT in the germline V gene. This CDR3 contains 16 residues. The V gene lost 6 bases and the J gene lost 1 base, with 15 bases spanning the gap. The CDR3 sequence is CASRRAGRLTNEKLFF. Written as DNA, the CDR3 is TGTGCCAGCAGAAGGGCAGGAAGATTAACTAATGAAAAACTGTTTTTT.

Within the sample, this clonotype is medium-sized. The chain joins TRBV24-1 to TRBJ2-3; 8 bases match TRBD1. V dropped 5 bases and J dropped 2; count of bases not matched to a gene: 32. In germline, CDR1 is KGHDR, CDR2 SFDVKD. The CDR3 length is 24 residues. For the CDR3, the DNA is TGTGCCACCAGTGGTCACCTCTCACGGAACCCGGGACAGGCCCGGAGGACGAACACAGATACGCAGTATTTT. Protein: CATSGHLSRNPGQARRTNTDTQYF.